A selection of T cell receptor beta chains follows, all from one sample in a study of Graves' ophthalmopathy and Graves' hyperthyroidism. MiXCR, applied by TCRdb to the multiplex PCR reads, yields one record per CDR3 protein. The sample yields 660,000 or so distinct CDR3 sequences, about 40% seen once. The specimen was peripheral blood. These TCRs come from an adult man with Graves' ophthalmopathy. CDR3s include the opening cysteine and the closing phenylalanine or tryptophan. A D gene is named only where the DNA matches it firmly. Clone size is not always given. Where it is, it says once, few, many or a class for expanded clones.

DNA | CDR3 | V | D | J | size
TGTGCCAGCAGCTTGTCCCCAGGGAGCCCCAAGCCCCAGCATTTT | CASSLSPGSPKPQHF | TRBV7-6 | NA | TRBJ1-5 | NA
TGCAGCGTTAAAGACATGGGGGTGGCCTACGAGCAGTACTTC | CSVKDMGVAYEQYF | TRBV29-1 | NA | TRBJ2-7 | many
TGTGCCAGCAGTTATGGGACTAGCGGGACTGGGGAGACCCAGTACTTC | CASSYGTSGTGETQYF | TRBV25-1 | TRBD2 | TRBJ2-5 | NA
TGTGCCAGGTTTCAGCGGGGGGCCGGAAACACCATATATTTT | CARFQRGAGNTIYF | TRBV27 | NA | TRBJ1-3 | NA
TGTGCCAGCAAACTAGCGGGAGAAGGGTCCTACGAGCAGTACTTC | CASKLAGEGSYEQYF | TRBV27 | TRBD2 | TRBJ2-7 | NA
TGCGCCAGCAGCGACCAGGGTATAGAGACCCAGTACTTC | CASSDQGIETQYF | TRBV10-2 | NA | TRBJ2-5 | once
TGTGCCAGCAGTGGGAATGGGGGGAGCTCCTACGAGCAGTACTTC | CASSGNGGSSYEQYF | TRBV12-3/TRBV12-4 | NA | TRBJ2-7 | many
TGCAGTGCTAGAGTACCGGGACACCCCTCTGGAAACACCATATATTTT | CSARVPGHPSGNTIYF | TRBV20-1 | NA | TRBJ1-3 | many
TGTGCCAGCAGCTTAAACAGGGGCACCATATATTTT | CASSLNRGTIYF | TRBV7-9 | TRBD1 | TRBJ1-3 | NA
TGCGCCAGCAGCCAAGATAATCGCAGGGACTATGGCTACACCTTC | CASSQDNRRDYGYTF | TRBV4-1 | NA | TRBJ1-2 | many
TGTGCCAGCAGCCAAGCGGCGGCAGGGGCTACCTACGAGCAGTACTTC | CASSQAAAGATYEQYF | TRBV7-2 | NA | TRBJ2-7 | NA
TGCAGTGCAGGACAGGGGGCGACTGAAGCTTTCTTT | CSAGQGATEAFF | TRBV20-1 | TRBD1 | TRBJ1-1 | many
TGTGCCAGCAGTTACGGACAGGGGGCTGGCTATGGCTACACCTTC | CASSYGQGAGYGYTF | TRBV6-5 | TRBD1 | TRBJ1-2 | many
TGCGCCAGCAGCCTAAGGTCGGGGGGCGCGGCCGGGGAGCTGTTTTTT | CASSLRSGGAAGELFF | TRBV5-1 | NA | TRBJ2-2 | many
TGTGCCAGCAGCTTAGTTCTTGGAGGGATTAACTATGGCTACACCTTC | CASSLVLGGINYGYTF | TRBV7-2 | NA | TRBJ1-2 | NA
TGTGCCAGCAGCTTGGCCGGGGTCAGGCCTGAAGCTTTCTTT | CASSLAGVRPEAFF | TRBV4-2 | NA | TRBJ1-1 | NA
TGCGCCAGCAGCCAAGAGTGGGGGGGCGGGACTGAAAAACTGTTTTTT | CASSQEWGGGTEKLFF | TRBV7-2 | NA | TRBJ1-4 | few
TGCAGCGTTGAAGAAACAGGGGCCGGCTACACCTTC | CSVEETGAGYTF | TRBV29-1 | TRBD1 | TRBJ1-2 | many
TGCAGCTCACCGGGACTAGAGGCCGGGGAGCTGTTTTTT | CSSPGLEAGELFF | TRBV29-1 | TRBD2 | TRBJ2-2 | NA
TGTGCCAGCCCCGGGGCGGCGGGTCAGCCCCAGCATTTT | CASPGAAGQPQHF | TRBV10-3 | NA | TRBJ1-5 | once
TGTGCCAGCAAAGGGTCGACGCCACCCCTCCACTTT | CASKGSTPPLHF | TRBV25-1 | NA | TRBJ1-6 | many
TGCGCCAGCAGCTTGGGGGCCGGGAACGGAAATGAAAAACTGTTTTTT | CASSLGAGNGNEKLFF | TRBV5-1 | NA | TRBJ1-4 | NA
TGCAGCGTCGAAGGACTAGCGGGATACACCTTC | CSVEGLAGYTF | TRBV29-1 | NA | TRBJ1-2 | once
TGTGCCAGCAAGGGTCAGGGGATCGGGGAGACCCAGTACTTC | CASKGQGIGETQYF | TRBV2 | NA | TRBJ2-5 | NA
TGTGCCAGCAGCTTTAACGGAGAGACCCAGTACTTC | CASSFNGETQYF | TRBV7-9 | NA | TRBJ2-5 | many
TGTGCCACCAGCAGAGATCCTGCGGGTGAGCCCCAGCATTTT | CATSRDPAGEPQHF | TRBV15 | NA | TRBJ1-5 | many
TGTGCCATCAGTTCCGACCCGACTAGGGTTTTTAGGTTC | CAISSDPTRVFRF | TRBV10-3 | NA | TRBJ2-7 | once
TGTGCCAGCAGCTTAGCGCTCAACCTCCAGGGACCGAACAGAGAGACCCAGTACTTC | CASSLALNLQGPNRETQYF | TRBV7-9 | NA | TRBJ2-5 | many
TGTGCCAGCAAGGAGCGGACAGGGGAAACTTTCTTT | CASKERTGETFF | TRBV2 | TRBD1 | TRBJ1-1 | NA
TGCGCCAGCAGCTCCAACCGGGACAGAGCTAACTATGGCTACACCTTC | CASSSNRDRANYGYTF | TRBV5-1 | TRBD1 | TRBJ1-2 | few
TGTGCCAGCAGTTTCCTTCGGGAAGGGGCAGATACGCAGTATTTT | CASSFLREGADTQYF | TRBV7-9 | NA | TRBJ2-3 | NA
TGTGCTAGTGGTTTCGGGGAGCTGTTTTTT | CASGFGELFF | TRBV12-5 | NA | TRBJ2-2 | NA
TGTGCCAGCAGCTTAGGTCCGTACGCGAACACCGGGGAGCTGTTTTTT | CASSLGPYANTGELFF | TRBV7-2 | NA | TRBJ2-2 | many
TGTGCCAGCAGCCCAACACTAGCGGGGGGGCCCACCGGGGAGCTGTTTTTT | CASSPTLAGGPTGELFF | TRBV7-2 | TRBD2 | TRBJ2-2 | NA
TGTGCCAGCAGCGTAGGAGGGGAGACCCAGTACTTC | CASSVGGETQYF | TRBV9 | NA | TRBJ2-5 | many
TGTGCCAGCAGCCCCTTGGCAGGGCCCGAGCAGTACTTC | CASSPLAGPEQYF | TRBV4-2 | NA | TRBJ2-7 | NA
TGCAGCGTTGAAGATCTTGGACAGGGCGCCATGAACACTGAAGCTTTCTTT | CSVEDLGQGAMNTEAFF | TRBV29-1 | TRBD1 | TRBJ1-1 | NA